Listed below are T cell receptor beta chains from one sample, sequenced in a study of Tregs in tolerant kidney transplant recipients. Sequenced by immunoSEQ multiplex PCR; TCRdb stores in-frame clones only, minus some. The sample has under 300,000 clones, 80% to 85% seen once. Material: CD4+ T cells from blood. The receptors were gathered from a human donor in good health. Both conserved end residues are part of each CDR3. D genes are given only for firm matches. Rows give clone size only sometimes, using once, few, many, or a class for an expanded clone.

v_gene	abundance	j_gene	d_gene	CDR3nt	CDR3aa
TRBV6-1	-	TRBJ2-7	-	TGTGCCAGCAGCGTTAAGTCCCCCTTCGAGCAGTACTTC	CASSVKSPFEQYF
TRBV2	few	TRBJ2-5	-	TGTGCCAGCACCACCTCCGGGGAGACCCAGTACTTC	CASTTSGETQYF
TRBV30	-	TRBJ2-5	-	TGTGCCTGGAGGGGCTTTGCCCAGGGGCTCGGGGAGCAGTACTTC	CAWRGFAQGLGEQYF
TRBV30	-	TRBJ2-1	-	TGTGCCTGGAGTGGGGGTGGACACTACAATGAGCAGTTCTTC	CAWSGGGHYNEQFF
TRBV5-1	-	TRBJ1-2	TRBD1	TGCGCCAGCAGCGAGGACAGGCCTCCCTATGGCTACACCTTC	CASSEDRPPYGYTF
TRBV29-1	-	TRBJ2-3	-	TGCAGCGCCGGGGGGACAACACAAAATACGCAGTATTTT	CSAGGTTQNTQYF
TRBV6-6	-	TRBJ1-2	-	TGTGCCAGCCGCCCGTGGGGGCCGTATGGCTACACCTTC	CASRPWGPYGYTF
TRBV10-3	-	TRBJ2-1	TRBD2	TGTGCCATCAGTGTCCTAGCGGGGAGCTCCTACAATGAGCAGTTCTTC	CAISVLAGSSYNEQFF
TRBV29-1	-	TRBJ1-2	-	TGCAGCGTCCGGGGATTGAACTATGGCTACACCTTC	CSVRGLNYGYTF
TRBV2	-	TRBJ2-3	-	TGTGCCAGCAGTGAGATGGTAGGCGGCACGCAGTATTTT	CASSEMVGGTQYF
TRBV21-1	-	TRBJ1-1	-	TGTGCCAGCAGCAAAACGTGGACAGGGAGGGGGATGAACACTGAAGCTTTCTTT	CASSKTWTGRGMNTEAFF
TRBV7-3	-	TRBJ2-7	-	TGTGCCAGCAGCTCCAGACGAACCTACGAGCAGTACTTC	CASSSRRTYEQYF
TRBV9	-	TRBJ2-7	TRBD1	TGTGCCAGCAGCCCCCAGACAGGGGTCCCCTACGAGCAGTACTTC	CASSPQTGVPYEQYF
TRBV19	-	TRBJ2-2	-	TGTGCCAGCTCCCGTAAGTCAAGTCCTGCCGGGGAGCTGTTTTTT	CASSRKSSPAGELFF
TRBV29-1	-	TRBJ1-1	-	TGCAGCGTTGTCGGACAGATGAACACTGAAGCTTTCTTT	CSVVGQMNTEAFF
TRBV4-1	-	TRBJ1-3	-	TGCGCCAGCAGCCCGGGGGGTAGGGGGGCAGCGGCTCCCCCCATATATTTT	CASSPGGRGAAAPPIYF
TRBV27	once	TRBJ1-3	TRBD1	TGTGCCAGCAGTTCAGCCGGGACAGGGGGAAACACCATATATTTT	CASSSAGTGGNTIYF
TRBV5-1	-	TRBJ2-7	TRBD1	TGCGCCAGCAGCTCGCCCGGGACAGACTACGAGCAGTACTTC	CASSSPGTDYEQYF
TRBV9	-	TRBJ2-3	-	TGTGCCAGCAGCGTAGGGTATCCAGATACGCAGTATTTT	CASSVGYPDTQYF
TRBV10-3	-	TRBJ1-5	-	TGTGCCATCAGTGGGGACAGCAATCAGCCCCAGCATTTT	CAISGDSNQPQHF
TRBV5-4	-	TRBJ1-6	-	TGTGCCAGCAGCCCTCAGGCCAGGGGCTCACCCCTCCACTTT	CASSPQARGSPLHF
TRBV13	-	TRBJ1-2	-	TGTGCCAGCAGCTTCAAAAGGGCGCAGGATCGGTGGGGCTACACCTTC	CASSFKRAQDRWGYTF
TRBV9	-	TRBJ2-3	TRBD2	TGTGCCAGCAGCGTAGGCTGGAGCGGGGGCACAGATACGCAGTATTTT	CASSVGWSGGTDTQYF
TRBV19	once	TRBJ2-1	-	TGTGCCAGTAGTATAATGGGGGTCAGCTCCTACAATGAGCAGTTCTTC	CASSIMGVSSYNEQFF
TRBV6-6	-	TRBJ2-7	TRBD1	TGTGCCAGCAGTCCCACCCAGGGGGCCCCCTACGAGCAGTACTTC	CASSPTQGAPYEQYF
TRBV10-3	-	TRBJ1-5	-	TGTGCCATCAGTGAAGGAGGCCCCGGGGGCAATCAGCCCCAGCATTTT	CAISEGGPGGNQPQHF
TRBV5-1	once	TRBJ1-4	TRBD1	TGCGCCAGCAGCTCCGGACAGGGGAGAGCAACTAATGAAAAACTGTTTTTT	CASSSGQGRATNEKLFF
TRBV5-4	-	TRBJ1-1	TRBD1	TGTGCCAGCAGCGCCGGGTGGGGACAGCACACTGAAGCTTTCTTT	CASSAGWGQHTEAFF
TRBV10-2	-	TRBJ2-1	TRBD2	TGCGCCAGCAGGATACTAGCGGAGGGATACAATGAGCAGTTCTTC	CASRILAEGYNEQFF
TRBV19	-	TRBJ1-5	-	TGTGCCAGTAGTATAAAGAGGGGGTCTCACCAGCCCCAGCATTTT	CASSIKRGSHQPQHF
TRBV6-1	-	TRBJ1-3	-	TGTGCCAGCAGGATCCAGGCCTTCGCTGGAAACACCATATATTTT	CASRIQAFAGNTIYF
TRBV7-2	-	TRBJ2-3	TRBD2	TGTGCCAGCAGCTCCGGACTAGCGGGGAATCGTTATTTT	CASSSGLAGNRYF
TRBV5-1	-	TRBJ2-1	TRBD2	TGCGCCAGCAGCTTGGCCCGCTCTTCTAGCGGGGCACAGTTCTTC	CASSLARSSSGAQFF
TRBV7-9	-	TRBJ2-7	TRBD1	TGTGCCAGCAGCTCTGGACAGGGAAGCGAGCAGTACTTC	CASSSGQGSEQYF
TRBV5-1	-	TRBJ2-3	TRBD1	TGCGCCAGCAGCTCAGGACAGGAGACAGATACGCAGTATTTT	CASSSGQETDTQYF
TRBV7-6	-	TRBJ1-1	-	TGTGCCAGCAGCTTAGCGCTGAACACTGAAGCTTTCTTT	CASSLALNTEAFF